This record covers a single T cell receptor (beta chain). Its antigen is as yet unknown. The sample originates from a study of cytomegalovirus exposure and HLA in healthy donors. The PCR was carried out with 60 Vbeta primers and 13 Jbeta primers. Method: immunoSEQ multiplex PCR; TCRdb's copy keeps in-frame clones and lacks some. The profile shows under 150,000 clones, about 81% of them singletons. Germline values: CDR1 MNHNS, CDR2 SASEGT. The CDR3 length is 14 residues. The ends lost 8 bases at V and 4 bases at J; junction bases unmatched: 9. Overall study findings and caveats: Sequencing likely produced, as an artifact, a cluster of highly shared sequence variants. The study labeled 150 or so TCR beta chains cytomegalovirus-associated.

The material sequenced was PBMCs. The rearrangement joins TRBV6-1 to TRBJ2-3; 7 nucleotides agree with TRBD1. The clonotype originates from a woman aged 40 to 49 in good health and CMV-seropositive. CDR3 in amino acids: CASDHRGPSDTQYF. The CDR3, as DNA: TGTGCCAGCGACCACAGGGGTCCCTCAGATACGCAGTATTTT.